This T cell receptor (beta chain) was captured by sequencing in a study of blood T cell repertoires in COVID-19. Study-wide context: The analysed material was cDNA or gDNA that came from T cells, B-cell-depleted T cells, or PBMCs.

The V gene's germline CDR1 is SGHTS and CDR2 YDEGEE. Trimming took off 1 base at V and 9 bases at J, with 17 bases between the two ends. The CDR3 has 15 amino acids. Authors' methods: It was from reference gene primer amplification that nucleated cell counts were estimated. Assay: immunoSEQ multiplex PCR; the TCRdb copy retains only in-frame clones and omits some. V and J calls plus clone size are reproduced from that table; the DNA served to infer D and trimming. The sample holds tens of thousands of clones, approximately 78% seen once. The gene calls are TRBV5-8 and TRBJ1-5; tentative D call: TRBD1 (6 bases). Material: peripheral blood. The receptor's source is a human donor in a cohort sampled during active COVID-19. Here the CDR3 reads CASSLRSQGGGPQHF. The CDR3 DNA sequence: TGTGCCAGCAGCTTGAGATCACAGGGTGGGGGGCCCCAGCATTTT.